This TCR beta chain was profiled in a study of cytomegalovirus exposure and HLA in healthy donors. This table comes from immunoSEQ multiplex PCR, and its TCRdb copy is limited to in-frame clones, with some not included. The table has 60,000 to 90,000 clones, around 94% seen once; the top ten hold about 0.6%. The V and J ends lost 0 bases and 8 bases respectively, with 11 bases between them. CDR1 is SEHNR and CDR2 is FQNEAQ in the germline V gene (reference sequence). The CDR3 is 15 amino acids. The specimen was PBMCs. This sequence was found in a woman aged 18 to 35 in good health and CMV-seronegative. The chain is built from TRBV7-9 and TRBJ1-6; D is ambiguous. DNA for the CDR3: TGTGCCAGCAGCTTAGCGGTGATAACGGATTCACCCCTCCACTTT. It translates to CASSLAVITDSPLHF.